Following are 9 T cell receptor beta chains from one sample sequenced in a study of cytomegalovirus exposure and HLA in healthy donors. PCR primers comprised 60 Vbeta and 13 Jbeta primers. Sequencing used immunoSEQ multiplex PCR; TCRdb keeps in-frame clones, though not all of them. The sample has about 93,000 clones, 82% seen once. Sequenced: PBMCs. The receptors originated from a man aged 50-60 years in good health and CMV-seronegative.

This chain links TRBV28 with TRBJ2-6, with D perhaps matching TRBD2 (6 bases). The CDR3 extends over 15 amino acids. The V end lost 7 bases, the J end lost 0 bases, and 10 bases lay between the germline ends. Germline V gene data show CDR1 as MDHEN and CDR2 as SYDVKM. The CDR3 sequence: CASISGVSGANVLTF. Written as DNA, the CDR3 is TGTGCCAGCATCTCGGGGGTCTCTGGGGCCAACGTCCTGACTTTC.

The rearrangement links TRBV7-9 to TRBJ2-5; a possible D gene is TRBD1 (8 bases). The CDR3 sequence is 15 residues long. CDR1 SEHNR and CDR2 FQNEAQ come from the germline V gene (reference sequence). Trimming took 7 bases from V and 5 from J, leaving 20 bases between them. The CDR3 DNA is TGTGCCAGCACCCCACTCAGGGGGCGGGGGGAGACCCAGTACTTC. As protein: CASTPLRGRGETQYF.

A single count supports this clone. The V and J genes are TRBV21-1 and TRBJ2-7; the table assigns TRBD2, which was not confirmed against the DNA. TRBV21-1 is a listed pseudogene. This CDR3 spans 17 amino acids. CDR3 sequence: CASSKAGGAKNAADGYF. Written as DNA, the CDR3 is TGTGCCAGCAGCAAAGCGGGGGGGGCTAAGAATGCGGCGGACGGGTACTTC.

This clone occurred once. The J gene is TRBJ2-3, the V gene TRBV6-1, with D possibly TRBD1 on 6 matching bases. Germline values: CDR1 MNHNS, CDR2 SASEGT. The CDR3 length is 12 residues. Trimming pared 6 bases from V and 3 bases from J, leaving 7 bases between. This chain's CDR3 is CASSRGTDTQYF. The CDR3 region has the DNA TGTGCCAGCAGCAGGGGTACAGATACGCAGTATTTT.

The V call is TRBV19, the J call TRBJ2-7, with 9 nucleotides matching TRBD2. The CDR3 totals 15 residues. Germline trimming cut 5 bases from V and 5 bases from J; bases unmatched to any gene: 10. Germline V lookup: CDR1 LNHDA, CDR2 SQIVND (reference sequence). CDR3 DNA sequence: TGTGCCAGTAGTCTGGTAGCGGGAGCCAACAACGAGCAGTACTTC. It is translated as CASSLVAGANNEQYF.

This chain links TRBV9 with TRBJ2-1; 7 nucleotides align to TRBD1. V was pared by 3 bases and J by 5 bases, with 8 bases of the junction left unmatched. Germline CDR1 is SGDLS and CDR2 is YYNGEE. This CDR3 comprises 15 residues. For the CDR3, the DNA is TGTGCCAGCAGCGCCTCCGGGACAGCCAACAATGAGCAGTTCTTC. Translation: CASSASGTANNEQFF.

The chain has TRBV6-4 and TRBJ1-2; 10 bases fit TRBD1. The CDR3 contains 15 residues. The germline gives CDR1 MRHNA, CDR2 SNTAGT. The V and J ends lost 6 bases and 6 bases, in that order; junction bases with no gene match: 10. In DNA, the CDR3 is TGTGCCAGCAGCGGACGAGGGACAGGGGAGGATGGCTACACCTTC. Amino acids: CASSGRGTGEDGYTF.

The rearrangement links TRBV7-9 to TRBJ2-7, with a tentative D call TRBD2 (5 bases). Trimming took off 3 bases at V and 2 bases at J, with 11 bases between the two ends. Germline V gene lookup returns CDR1 SEHNR and CDR2 FQNEAQ (reference sequence). The CDR3 is made up of 14 amino acids. DNA for the CDR3: TGTGCCAGCAGCTTTCCTCCTAGCACCTACGAGCAGTACTTC. This codes for CASSFPPSTYEQYF.

This chain links TRBV6-5 with TRBJ2-5; 7 nucleotides align to TRBD1. Unmatched junction bases numbered 4, after V lost 5 bases and J lost 1 base. The CDR3 length is 14 residues. CDR1 MNHEY and CDR2 SVGAGI come from the germline V gene. CDR3 bases: TGTGCCAGCAGTACGACAGGGTTCCAAGAGACCCAGTACTTC. This sequence encodes CASSTTGFQETQYF.